Only a few counts were recorded for the clone carrying this TCR beta chain. V dropped 6 bases and J dropped 8 bases, with 28 bases sitting between them. Germline CDR1 is MNHEY and CDR2 is SMNVEV (reference sequence). The CDR3 has 17 residues. This sample is drawn from a study of blood T cells in healthy people across ages. It was with a sample-barcoded 5' primer and a J-beta primer mix that a second PCR of roughly 7 to 12 cycles was run. Each cDNA molecule carried a tag from a template-switch adaptor that contained 12 random nucleotides. TCRdb re-derived calls from the 5' RACE reads in MiXCR, one entry per CDR3 protein. The sample comprises about 1.6 million distinct CDR3 sequences, about 31% of which are singletons, and 11% rests with the top ten.

J is TRBJ1-2 and V is TRBV27; tentative D call: TRBD1 (5 bases). This sequence originates from a woman aged 25 to 45 in good health. The sequenced material came from blood. This CDR3 reads CASRTGGVPGSSPGYTF. The CDR3 coding sequence is TGTGCCAGCAGGACCGGGGGGGTTCCAGGGTCCTCCCCCGGCTACACCTTC.